These T cell receptor beta chains were read from a single sample in a study of shared clonotypes between healthy human individuals. Produced via immunoSEQ multiplex PCR; TCRdb's table is partial and in-frame only. The table has over 850,000 clones, 75% to 85% seen once; the top ten hold 0.5% to 0.65%. The specimen was memory CD4+ T cells from PBMCs. These receptors all come from a man younger than 35 in good health. Some clones in this sample may be carry-over from other donors' samples. Each CDR3 is given with its conserved first and last residue. Each record gives: clone size, J gene, D gene, V gene, CDR3 DNA, CDR3 protein. The D gene is left open where the match is weak. Some rows mark clone size as missing; the rest say once, few, many or name a class of expanded clone.

once | TRBJ2-3 | NA | TRBV28 | TGTGCCAGCAGTCAACCAGGAGATACGCAGTATTTT | CASSQPGDTQYF
NA | TRBJ2-3 | NA | TRBV4-3 | TGCGCCAGCAGCCATCGTACGGGGAACACAGATACGCAGTATTTT | CASSHRTGNTDTQYF
NA | TRBJ1-3 | TRBD1 | TRBV7-9 | TGTGCCAGCAGCCGAACAGGGGGCGCCGGAAACACCATATATTTT | CASSRTGGAGNTIYF
few | TRBJ2-3 | NA | TRBV20-1 | TGCAGTGCTACTCCGAGAGATACGCAGTATTTT | CSATPRDTQYF
many | TRBJ2-3 | NA | TRBV2 | TGTGCCAGCAGCCGAGAGGACCACACAGATACGCAGTATTTT | CASSREDHTDTQYF
many | TRBJ1-5 | TRBD1 | TRBV6-5 | TGTGCCAGCAGTAAGTCCAGGGGGGATCAGCCCCAGCATTTT | CASSKSRGDQPQHF
NA | TRBJ2-7 | TRBD2 | TRBV11-2 | TGTGCCAGCAGCCTGGGACTAGCGTTATACGAGCAGTACTTC | CASSLGLALYEQYF
few | TRBJ2-7 | NA | TRBV18 | TGTGCCAGCTCCGGGACCTCGACCTACGAGCAGTACTTC | CASSGTSTYEQYF
NA | TRBJ2-3 | NA | TRBV4-1 | TGCGCCAGCAGCACTGGGGACAGCACAGATACGCAGTATTTT | CASSTGDSTDTQYF
NA | TRBJ2-3 | TRBD1 | TRBV7-3 | TGTGCCAGCAGCCCCGACAGGGCGGGCACAGATACGCAGTATTTT | CASSPDRAGTDTQYF
NA | TRBJ1-1 | NA | TRBV6-5 | TGTGCCAGCAGTTACTCCGGGGGGGTGGGTACTGAAGCTTTCTTT | CASSYSGGVGTEAFF
once | TRBJ2-2 | NA | TRBV4-2 | TGTGCCAGCAGCCAAGGCGTAGGAGGGTTCGTGACCGGGGAGCTGTTTTTT | CASSQGVGGFVTGELFF
NA | TRBJ1-1 | TRBD1 | TRBV7-2 | TGTGCCAGCAGCACAGGGGTCCTAAGGTGGAACACTGAAGCTTTCTTT | CASSTGVLRWNTEAFF
NA | TRBJ1-5 | NA | TRBV7-8 | TGTGCCAGCAGCTTAGGCGGCGGCGGTGGTGTAGAGCCCCAGCATTTT | CASSLGGGGGVEPQHF
NA | TRBJ2-7 | TRBD2 | TRBV7-3 | TGTGCCAGCAGCTTAAACCTAGCGGGAGCGGCTGAGCAGTACTTC | CASSLNLAGAAEQYF
NA | TRBJ2-4 | NA | TRBV27 | TGTGCCAGCAGTGATGTAGGGGGATGGGACATTCAGTACTTC | CASSDVGGWDIQYF
NA | TRBJ2-7 | NA | TRBV27 | TGTGCCAGCAGAAACCGCGGGGACAAAGCCTACGAGCAGTACTTC | CASRNRGDKAYEQYF
NA | TRBJ1-2 | NA | TRBV7-3 | TGTGCCAGCAGCTTAACGCTGTCGGGGGATGGCTACACCTTC | CASSLTLSGDGYTF
NA | TRBJ2-1 | TRBD2 | TRBV9 | TGTGCCAGCAGCGTAGCACCACTAGCGGGAGGCCTGAATGAGCAGTTCTTC | CASSVAPLAGGLNEQFF
once | TRBJ1-5 | NA | TRBV30 | TGTGCCTGGAGTGTAGGAGGGGGGGATCAGCCCCAGCATTTT | CAWSVGGGDQPQHF
NA | TRBJ1-4 | TRBD1 | TRBV5-1 | TGCGCCAGCAGCCGTTCAGGGGGCGCCGGTGAAAAACTGTTTTTT | CASSRSGGAGEKLFF
NA | TRBJ1-3 | TRBD1 | TRBV11-2 | TGTGCCAGCAGCTTAGAAGGGGGCATCGGTGGAAACACCATATATTTT | CASSLEGGIGGNTIYF
NA | TRBJ1-1 | NA | TRBV6-1 | TGTGCCAGCAGTGAGATGGGGGGCGGTGAAGCTTTCTTT | CASSEMGGGEAFF
NA | TRBJ2-7 | TRBD2 | TRBV10-3 | TGTGCCATCAGTGAGTCGCTAGCGGGAGGCGAGCAGTACTTC | CAISESLAGGEQYF
NA | TRBJ1-1 | NA | TRBV28 | TGTGCCAGCTGGGGCAGGGGACGGAACACTGAAGCTTTCTTT | CASWGRGRNTEAFF
NA | TRBJ1-2 | NA | TRBV5-6 | TGTGCCAGCAGCTTGGACCAGGGGTTAGACGGCTACACCTTC | CASSLDQGLDGYTF
NA | TRBJ1-2 | NA | TRBV28 | TGTGCCAGCAAAAGGGACGGCACTAACTATGGCTACACCTTC | CASKRDGTNYGYTF
few | TRBJ2-7 | NA | TRBV18 | TGTGCCAGCTCACCACCCTCCTACGAGCAGTACTTC | CASSPPSYEQYF
NA | TRBJ2-5 | TRBD1 | TRBV5-1 | TGCGCCAGCAGCACTTACTGGACAGGGAAAGAGACCCAGTACTTC | CASSTYWTGKETQYF
NA | TRBJ2-7 | TRBD1 | TRBV29-1 | TGCAGTGACGATCGGGACAGCCAGGCCTACGAGCAGTACTTC | CSDDRDSQAYEQYF
NA | TRBJ2-2 | TRBD2 | TRBV11-3 | TGTGCCAGCAGCTTAGGAAGACTAGCGCAGAACACCGGGGAGCTGTTTTTT | CASSLGRLAQNTGELFF
once | TRBJ2-1 | TRBD2 | TRBV4-1 | TGCGCCAGCAGCCAAGGACTCGGGAGGAACAATGAGCAGTTCTTC | CASSQGLGRNNEQFF
NA | TRBJ1-2 | NA | TRBV5-8 | TGTGCCAGCAGCTCGAGGGGTGGCTACACCTTC | CASSSRGGYTF
NA | TRBJ1-1 | NA | TRBV5-6 | TGTGCCAGCAGCTTGGGTCCAGCAATGAACACTGAAGCTTTCTTT | CASSLGPAMNTEAFF
NA | TRBJ1-2 | NA | TRBV27 | TGTGCCAGCAGTTTGGGGGGCGCCGGCTATGGCTACACCTTC | CASSLGGAGYGYTF
NA | TRBJ2-7 | NA | TRBV15 | TGTGCCACCAGCAGAGACACTAGCTGGAGCTCCTACGAGCAGTACTTC | CATSRDTSWSSYEQYF